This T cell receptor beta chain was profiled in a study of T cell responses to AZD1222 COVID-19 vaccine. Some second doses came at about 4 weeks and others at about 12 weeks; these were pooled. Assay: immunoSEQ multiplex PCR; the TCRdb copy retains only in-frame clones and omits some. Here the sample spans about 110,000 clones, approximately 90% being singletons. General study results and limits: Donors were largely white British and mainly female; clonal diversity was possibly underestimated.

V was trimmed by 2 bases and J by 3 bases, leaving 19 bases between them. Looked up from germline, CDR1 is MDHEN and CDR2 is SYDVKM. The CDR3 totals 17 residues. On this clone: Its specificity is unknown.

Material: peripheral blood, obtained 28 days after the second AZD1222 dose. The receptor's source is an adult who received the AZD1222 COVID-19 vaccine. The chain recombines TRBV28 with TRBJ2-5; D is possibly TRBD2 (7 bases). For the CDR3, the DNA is TGTGCCAGCAGTTTAGGAGCGGGGCAGGGGCCGAAAGAGACCCAGTACTTC. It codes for CASSLGAGQGPKETQYF.